This TCR beta chain was recovered during a study of CD8+ T cells in alopecia areata. Comment on this clone: Its target is unknown.

RNA was extracted and reverse transcribed into cDNA as the sequencing template. TCRdb's table, derived via immunoSEQ multiplex PCR, lists solely in-frame clones and lacks some. The sample has about 150,000 clones; 62% are singletons. Germline V gives CDR1 SQVTM, CDR2 ANQGSEA. This CDR3 is 16 amino acids long. With 1 base removed from V and 4 bases from J, the gap between germline ends came to 14 bases. Study-wide results and limits: Patients showed less clear TCR sequence sharing than mice, possibly partly because of HLA diversity. Researchers report lesional scalp, most notably alopecia totalis/universalis, outstripped normal scalp in clonality.

The sample taken for sequencing was CD8+ T cells sorted from blood. The chain joins TRBV29-1 to TRBJ2-6; D possibly corresponds to TRBD1 (6 bases). The TCR originated in a human donor in good health. This CDR3 reads CSVEVRGPSGANVLTF. CDR3 nucleotide sequence: TGCAGCGTTGAAGTCAGGGGTCCCTCCGGGGCCAACGTCCTGACTTTC.